What follows are 23 T cell receptor beta chains derived from one specimen sequenced in a study of blood T cell repertoires in COVID-19. Repertoires were generated with immunoSEQ multiplex PCR, while TCRdb's copy carries only in-frame clones and drops some. The sample has 170,000 or so clones; 80% to 90% are singletons. The sequenced sample consisted of peripheral blood. The receptor set was obtained from a man aged 18 to 29 who had recovered from COVID-19.

As concerns this clone: Other DNA sequences in the same sample also yield this CDR3. CDR3 amino acids: CASSPRDRVYEQYF. CDR3 DNA: TGCGCCAGCAGCCCGAGGGACAGGGTCTACGAGCAGTACTTC. V is TRBV4-1 and J is TRBJ2-7; TRBD1 aligns across 9 bases. Germline V gene sequence: CDR1 MGHRA, CDR2 YSYEKL. CDR3 length: 14 amino acids. V was pared by 4 bases and J by 3 bases, with 4 bases of the junction left unmatched.

This rearrangement joins TRBV7-9 to TRBJ1-5, with D hard to call. V lost 5 bases and J 0 bases, leaving 11 bases between the germline ends. Germline V gene sequence: CDR1 SEHNR, CDR2 FQNEAQ (reference sequence). CDR3 size: 15 residues. The CDR3 nucleotides read TGTGCCAGCAGCCCAGGTGACCATAGCAATCAGCCCCAGCATTTT. It encodes CASSPGDHSNQPQHF.

This chain joins TRBV4-3 and TRBJ2-1, with unresolved D. CDR1 is LGHNA and CDR2 is YSLEER in the germline V gene. The V and J ends lost 0 bases and 15 bases respectively, with 12 bases between them. This CDR3 spans 12 amino acids. The CDR3 loop is CASSQDRLGVFF. DNA for the CDR3: TGCGCCAGCAGCCAAGACCGCCTAGGTGTGTTCTTC.

This clone was counted once. V usage is TRBV7-3 and J usage is TRBJ1-1; a possible D gene is TRBD1 (5 bases). This CDR3 spans 15 amino acids. The V end lost 5 bases, the J end lost 2 bases, and 15 bases lay between the germline ends. The germline CDR1 and CDR2 sequences are SGHTA and FQGTGA. The CDR3 DNA is TGTGCCAGCAGCGTCTCCGGGACTTTTAACACTGAAGCTTTCTTT. It specifies CASSVSGTFNTEAFF.

V gene TRBV19 combines with J gene TRBJ2-6; 8 positions agree with TRBD1. CDR3 length: 17 amino acids. Germline V lookup: CDR1 LNHDA, CDR2 SQIVND (reference sequence). V shed 3 bases, J shed 4 bases, and the junction held 8 bases outside the gene matches. The CDR3 spells CASSIHRTGSGANVLTF. The CDR3 DNA sequence: TGTGCCAGTAGTATCCACCGGACAGGGTCCGGGGCCAACGTCCTGACTTTC.

This CDR3 reads CASSPAGGYEQYF. CDR3 coding DNA: TGCGCCAGCAGCCCTGCGGGGGGATACGAGCAGTACTTC. The chain joins TRBV4-1 to TRBJ2-7; 8 positions agree with TRBD2. V was clipped by 4 bases and J by 4 bases; unmatched bases: 3. The CDR3 extends over 13 amino acids. Germline CDR1 MGHRA, CDR2 YSYEKL.

The CDR3 coding sequence is TGTGCCAGCAGCGCGGAAACTGAAGCTTTCTTT. The encoded protein is CASSAETEAFF. V usage is TRBV7-2 and J usage is TRBJ1-1; D is unclear. CDR3 length: 11 amino acids. V was clipped by 5 bases and J by 5 bases, with 6 bases between them. Germline-derived CDR1 and CDR2 are SGHTA and FQGNSA.

The chain has TRBV30 and TRBJ1-2; D might be TRBD1 (5 bases). CDR1 and CDR2 from the germline V gene are GTSNPN and SVGIG (reference sequence). This CDR3 region has 14 residues. V gave up 2 bases and J gave up 0 bases, with 10 bases separating them. The CDR3 sequence is CAWSFDRANYGYTF. The CDR3 coding sequence is TGTGCCTGGAGTTTCGACAGAGCTAACTATGGCTACACCTTC.

The chain combines TRBV19 with TRBJ2-2, with a weak D call TRBD2 (5 bases). This CDR3 has 14 amino acids. Germline V CDR1 and CDR2: LNHDA, SQIVND (reference sequence). V shed 5 bases and J shed 6 bases, with 13 bases lying between them. CDR3 coding DNA: TGTGCCAGTAGTCAGGAGGAAGAGTCCGGGGAGCTGTTTTTT. Its translation: CASSQEEESGELFF.

This chain joins TRBV29-1 and TRBJ1-3, with TRBD1 identical over 10 bases. Germline trimming cut 4 bases from V and 4 bases from J; bases unmatched to any gene: 7. Germline loops: CDR1 SQVTM, CDR2 ANQGSEA. The CDR3 has 15 amino acids. This chain's CDR3 is CSVGEGQGFGNTIYF. The CDR3 DNA follows: TGCAGCGTTGGGGAGGGACAGGGGTTCGGAAACACCATATATTTT.

The chain employs TRBV5-1 and TRBJ1-1, with D hard to call. CDR1 and CDR2 from the germline V gene are SGHRS and YFSETQ. V lost 1 base to trimming and J lost 0 bases, with 10 bases between them. The length of the CDR3 is 15 residues. The chain's CDR3 is CASSLSGMMNTEAFF. For the CDR3, the DNA is TGCGCCAGCAGCTTGAGCGGGATGATGAACACTGAAGCTTTCTTT.

The rearrangement joins TRBV9 to TRBJ1-1; D remains unclear. Germline lookup yields CDR1 SGDLS and CDR2 YYNGEE. The CDR3 has 16 amino acids. Deletions cut 1 base from V and 2 bases from J, with 15 bases between. In DNA form, the CDR3 reads TGTGCCAGCAGCGTACCCAGTGGCCACGCAAACACTGAAGCTTTCTTT. Residues: CASSVPSGHANTEAFF. Full variable domain (remainder filled in from reference TRBV9 and TRBJ1-1): DSGVTQTPKHLITATGQRVTLRCSPRSGDLSVYWYQQSLDQGLQFLIQYYNGEERAKGNILERFSAQQFPDLHSELNLSSLELGDSALYFCASSVPSGHANTEAFFGQGTRLTVV.

The V and J genes are TRBV29-1 and TRBJ2-1; D is possibly TRBD1 (6 bases). The length of the CDR3 is 15 residues. From germline, CDR1 is SQVTM and CDR2 ANQGSEA. Trimming stripped 6 bases from V and 7 bases from J, with 22 bases between. In DNA, the CDR3 is TGCAGCGTCACAGGGACAAAAAAGACTTGGAATGAGCAGTTCTTC. Its translation: CSVTGTKKTWNEQFF.

The rearrangement joins TRBV9 to TRBJ2-7; 7 bases align to TRBD2. The CDR3 is 16 residues long. Germline V gives CDR1 SGDLS, CDR2 YYNGEE. The trim removed 0 bases at V and 1 base at J, leaving 7 bases unmatched. CDR3 sequence (DNA): TGTGCCAGCAGCGTAGAGAGCGGGACCCGATCCTACGAGCAGTACTTC. Protein: CASSVESGTRSYEQYF.

The chain links TRBV4-1 to TRBJ2-7; D possibly corresponds to TRBD2 (5 bases). The CDR3 totals 14 residues. V shed 4 bases and J shed 7 bases, with 17 bases lying between them. Germline CDR1 is MGHRA and CDR2 is YSYEKL. CDR3 sequence (DNA): TGCGCCAGCAGCCCCACCGAGAGGGTTCGAGAGCAGTACTTC. Its protein is CASSPTERVREQYF.

This clone was seen once. The V call is TRBV10-1, the J call TRBJ2-7; perhaps TRBD2 as D (6 bases). Germline V CDR1 and CDR2: WNHNN, SYGVQD (reference sequence). The V gene lost 6 bases and the J gene lost 0 bases, with 27 bases spanning the gap. The CDR3 totals 19 residues. The CDR3 loop reads CASRKNISVGGYRSYEQYF. CDR3 coding DNA: TGCGCCAGCAGAAAGAATATATCTGTGGGGGGATACCGCTCCTACGAGCAGTACTTC.

A single count supports this clone. This rearrangement joins TRBV6-5 to TRBJ1-2; possibly TRBD1 for D (6 bases). There are 13 residues in the CDR3. In germline, CDR1 is MNHEY, CDR2 SVGAGI. Trimming took 6 bases from V and 4 from J, leaving 12 bases between them. CDR3 sequence reads: CASRGQLVYGYTF. CDR3 nucleotides: TGTGCCAGCAGGGGACAACTAGTCTATGGCTACACCTTC.

The chain is built from TRBV11-2 and TRBJ2-7; 8 bases agree with TRBD1. The germline V gene encodes CDR1 SGHAT and CDR2 FQNNGV. With 5 bases clipped from V and 0 bases from J, the junction kept 9 bases outside the gene matches. The CDR3 runs 16 residues. The CDR3 loop reads CASSDPGTGRSYEQYF. As DNA, the CDR3 is TGTGCCAGCAGCGACCCCGGGACAGGCCGCTCCTACGAGCAGTACTTC. The full variable domain, in which reference TRBV11-2 and TRBJ2-7 provide the parts outside the CDR3, is EAGVAQSPRYKIIEKRQSVAFWCNPISGHATLYWYQQILGQGPKLLIQFQNNGVVDDSQLPKDRFSAERLKGVDSTLKIQPAKLEDSAVYLCASSDPGTGRSYEQYFGPGTRLTVT.

The chain carries TRBV19 and TRBJ2-1; tentatively, D is TRBD1 (5 bases). Trimming took off 3 bases at V and 0 bases at J, with 12 bases between the two ends. This CDR3 has 16 residues. In germline, CDR1 is LNHDA, CDR2 SQIVND (reference sequence). CDR3 sequence: CASSIKGYYSYNEQFF. As DNA, the CDR3 is TGTGCCAGTAGTATTAAGGGGTATTACTCCTACAATGAGCAGTTCTTC.

The chain employs TRBV5-4 and TRBJ2-7; TRBD1 agrees at 9 bases. The J segment lost 5 bases and the V segment lost 3 bases, leaving 3 bases of the junction unmatched. Germline CDR1 is SGHNT and CDR2 is YYREEE (reference sequence). CDR3 length: 13 residues. CDR3 region: CASSSGQGNEQYF. In DNA form, the CDR3 reads TGTGCCAGCAGCTCAGGACAGGGGAACGAGCAGTACTTC.

The rearrangement joins TRBV18 to TRBJ2-1; 8 nucleotides agree with TRBD2. V trimming: 4 bases; J trimming: 2 bases; junction bases outside the gene matches: 4. The CDR3 contains 15 residues. Germline-derived CDR1 and CDR2 are KGHSH and LQKENI. CDR3 sequence reads: CASSLAGRPYNEQFF. The DNA for the CDR3 is TGTGCCAGCTCACTAGCGGGAAGGCCCTACAATGAGCAGTTCTTC.

The V gene is TRBV19, the J gene TRBJ2-5; tentatively, D is TRBD1 (5 bases). Trimming shortened V by 2 bases and J by 4 bases, and 11 bases separated the two germline ends. This CDR3 is 14 amino acids long. Germline V lookup: CDR1 LNHDA, CDR2 SQIVND (reference sequence). The CDR3: CASSIRQGTETQYF. The CDR3 nucleotides read TGTGCCAGTAGTATACGGCAGGGCACAGAGACCCAGTACTTC.

This chain uses TRBV28 with TRBJ2-1; D gene unclear. The ends were cut back, 4 bases at V and 6 bases at J, with 10 bases in the middle. This CDR3 is built from 13 residues. From germline, CDR1 is MDHEN and CDR2 SYDVKM. The CDR3 region is CASSWRNPNEQFF. The DNA of the CDR3 is TGTGCCAGCAGTTGGCGGAACCCCAATGAGCAGTTCTTC. The variable domain in full, completed from reference TRBV28 and TRBJ2-1, reads DVKVTQSSRYLVKRTGEKVFLECVQDMDHENMFWYRQDPGLGLRLIYFSYDVKMKEKGDIPEGYSVSREKKERFSLILESASTNQTSMYLCASSWRNPNEQFFGPGTRLTVL.